The entry that follows covers one T cell receptor (beta chain) sequence. Antigen specificity is unknown. This entry belongs to a study of T cell responses to AZD1222 COVID-19 vaccine. CDR1 LGHDT and CDR2 YNNKEL come from the germline V gene (reference sequence). The CDR3 is 17 amino acids. V was clipped by 4 bases and J by 1 base; unmatched bases: 4. Notes on the study in general: At baseline, seropositivity was found in only 5 to 7 AZD1222 recipients. Clonal diversity was possibly underestimated; the donors were predominantly white British and more often female. Two AZD1222 administrations were followed by greater Spike-specific TCR breadth and depth.

Repertoires were generated with immunoSEQ multiplex PCR, while TCRdb's copy carries only in-frame clones and drops some. The repertoire holds 78,000 or so clones, with around three quarters as singletons. The input for sequencing was peripheral blood, taken 28 days after the second AZD1222 dose. The chain combines TRBV3-1 (or the pseudogene TRBV3-2) with TRBJ2-3; 14 nucleotides line up with TRBD2. The TCR sequence derives from an adult who received the AZD1222 COVID-19 vaccine. Written as DNA, the CDR3 is TGTGCCAGCAGCCCTGGGACTAGCGGGAGAGGCACAGATACGCAGTATTTT. It encodes CASSPGTSGRGTDTQYF.